The entry below describes one T cell receptor (beta chain). This entry belongs to a study of pediatric ulcerative colitis. The germline V and J ends were trimmed by 2 bases and 0 bases, with 10 bases remaining between them. Germline CDR1 SNHLY, CDR2 FYNNEI. This CDR3 region has 15 residues. Sequencing used immunoSEQ multiplex PCR; TCRdb keeps in-frame clones, though not all of them. The sample lists tens of thousands of clones; 81% were seen once. The rectum was sampled with one to two pinch biopsies at colonoscopy. Source material: gut tissue. This receptor was obtained from a boy younger than 18 with mild ulcerative colitis. The chain has TRBV2 and TRBJ1-2; the D is unclear. In nucleotides, the CDR3 is TGTGCCAGCAGTGAACCCTGGCCCCCTAACTATGGCTACACCTTC. It encodes CASSEPWPPNYGYTF.